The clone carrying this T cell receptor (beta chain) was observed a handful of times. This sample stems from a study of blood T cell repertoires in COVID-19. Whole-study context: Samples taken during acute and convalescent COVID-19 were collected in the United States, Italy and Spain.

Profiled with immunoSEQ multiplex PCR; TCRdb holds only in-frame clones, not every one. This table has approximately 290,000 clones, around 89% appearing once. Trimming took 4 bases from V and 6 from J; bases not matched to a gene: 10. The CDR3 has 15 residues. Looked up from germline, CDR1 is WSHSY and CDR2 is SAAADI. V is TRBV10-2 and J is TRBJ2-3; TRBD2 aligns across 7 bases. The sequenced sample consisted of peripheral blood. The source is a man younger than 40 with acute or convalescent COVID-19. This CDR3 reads CASSAGGSSFDTQYF. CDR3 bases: TGCGCCAGCAGTGCGGGGGGTAGTTCCTTCGATACGCAGTATTTT.